This T cell receptor beta chain was identified in a study of shared clonotypes between healthy human individuals. Background on the study: Serving as donors were two women and three men, whose ages spanned 18 to 49. A donor's plate count was three for CD4 naive and three for CD4 memory; CD8 naive had two and CD8 memory one. Whole-study results and caveats: Few donors limited the genetic and exposure-history diversity represented.

Assay: immunoSEQ multiplex PCR; the TCRdb copy retains only in-frame clones and omits some. The sample has over a million clones; around 97% are singletons. The table lists this clone with a count of one. The antigen remains undetermined. This clonotype was obtained from a man younger than 45 in good health. Sequences were obtained from naive CD4+ T cells sorted from blood. The subset denotes: CD45RA+ positively selected.

The CDR3 nucleotides are TGTGCCAGCAGTGACGCAGCGTTAACCTACGAGCAGTACTTC. Translation gives CASSDAALTYEQYF. The genes are TRBV2 and TRBJ2-7, with D uncertain. CDR1 SNHLY and CDR2 FYNNEI come from the germline V gene. V lost 3 bases and J 2 bases, leaving 11 bases between the germline ends. The CDR3 covers 14 residues.